The sequence of this T cell receptor beta chain was determined in a study of graft-versus-host responses after intestinal transplantation. Here immunoSEQ multiplex PCR was the method, and the copy in TCRdb shows in-frame clones only, minus some. This table has tens of thousands of clones, about 89% appearing once. As for this clone: Its antigen is as yet unknown.

V dropped 6 bases and J dropped 2 bases, with 5 bases sitting between them. This CDR3 is built from 11 residues. Germline V gene data show CDR1 as MDHEN and CDR2 as SYDVKM. The receptor comes from a human donor who was the organ donor for an intestinal transplant. This sequence joins TRBV28 and TRBJ2-7; D unclear. The input for sequencing was unstimulated CD4+ T cells sorted from spleen or lymph node cells, taken before transplant. This CDR3 reads CASSLTYEQYF. As DNA, the CDR3 is TGTGCCAGCAGCCTAACCTACGAGCAGTACTTC.